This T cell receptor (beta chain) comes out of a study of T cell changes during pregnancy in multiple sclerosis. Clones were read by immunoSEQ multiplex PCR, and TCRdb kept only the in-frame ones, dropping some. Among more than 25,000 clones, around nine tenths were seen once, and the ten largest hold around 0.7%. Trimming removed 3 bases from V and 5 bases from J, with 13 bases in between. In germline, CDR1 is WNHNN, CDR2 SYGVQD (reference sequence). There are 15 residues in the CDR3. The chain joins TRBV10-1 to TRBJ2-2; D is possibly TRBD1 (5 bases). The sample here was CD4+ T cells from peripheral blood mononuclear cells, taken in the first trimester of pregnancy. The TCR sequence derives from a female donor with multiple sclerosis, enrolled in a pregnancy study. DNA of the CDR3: TGCGCCAGCAGTGATGTGTCAGGGCAGACCGGGGAGCTGTTTTTT. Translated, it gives CASSDVSGQTGELFF.